These 6 T cell receptor beta chains were sequenced from one sample in a study of blood T cells in healthy people across ages. With a J-beta primer mix and a sample-barcoded 5' primer, a second PCR ran about 6 to 11 cycles. Via MiXCR, TCRdb re-called the 5' RACE reads, giving one row per CDR3 protein. This sample has about 1,500,000 distinct CDR3 sequences; 28% occur once, and the top ten carry 7% to 9%. Sequenced material: blood. The origin of the receptors is a woman under 40 in good health.

The chain recombines TRBV6-2 or TRBV6-3 with TRBJ2-7; 10 nucleotides agree with TRBD2. The junction had 3 bases not matched to a gene; V was cut back by 2 bases and J by 2 bases. The CDR3 is made up of 15 amino acids. Germline CDR1 MNHEY, CDR2 SVGEGT. The CDR3 nucleotides are TGTGCCAGCAGTTACCAGCGGGAGGGCCCCTACGAGCAGTACTTC. It is translated as CASSYQREGPYEQYF.

This clonotype was observed a handful of times. The chain employs TRBV9 and TRBJ2-1; 7 bases are shared with TRBD2. This CDR3 comprises 15 residues. Germline V CDR1 and CDR2: SGDLS, YYNGEE. Trimming took 2 bases from V and 1 from J; bases not matched to a gene: 3. The CDR3 is CASSVSAGSYNEQFF. CDR3 sequence (DNA): TGTGCCAGCAGCGTTTCAGCGGGGTCCTACAATGAGCAGTTCTTC.

This sequence joins TRBV5-1 and TRBJ2-4; TRBD1 matches at 8 bases. The end of the DNA is better explained by TRBJ2-7, so the J call may be wrong. Germline lookup yields CDR1 SGHRS and CDR2 YFSETQ. This CDR3 has 12 residues. In DNA, the CDR3 is TGCGCCAGCAGACCGGACAGGGACGAGCAGTACTTC. Translating it yields CASRPDRDEQYF.

The chain links TRBV27 to TRBJ2-1; D is unresolved. This CDR3 comprises 14 residues. Germline lookup yields CDR1 MNHEY and CDR2 SMNVEV (reference sequence). The V and J ends lost 6 bases and 7 bases respectively, with 16 bases between them. The DNA of the CDR3 is TGTGCCAGCAGCTACAGAGGCACTCGGAATGAGCAGTTCTTC. Amino acid sequence: CASSYRGTRNEQFF.

The chain recombines TRBV29-1 with TRBJ1-2, with TRBD1 as a possible D gene (6 bases). Germline loops: CDR1 SQVTM, CDR2 ANQGSEA. The CDR3 spans 13 residues. V shed 5 bases and J shed 5 bases, with 15 bases lying between them. In DNA form, the CDR3 reads TGCAGCGTTCTCGACCAAGGGGGATATGGCTACACCTTC. Encoded protein: CSVLDQGGYGYTF.

This clonotype was seen repeatedly, ten times or more. The V and J genes are TRBV21-1 and TRBJ2-4; the table's D call, TRBD1, was not checked against the DNA. TRBV21-1 is annotated as a pseudogene. The CDR3 sequence is 12 residues long. In DNA form, the CDR3 reads TGTGCCAGCATTCCCTGGGATCCTATTCAGTACTTC. Its translation: CASIPWDPIQYF.